The 23 T cell receptor beta chains listed next were all sequenced from one sample in a study of T cells in Graves' hyperthyroidism and ophthalmopathy. Amplification yielded TCR beta CDR3 regions, with RNA transcripts as the source. HTBI primers drove first-round RT-PCR of the TCR CDR3. TCRdb used MiXCR to reprocess the multiplex PCR reads, holding one entry per CDR3 protein. The sample contains roughly 580,000 distinct CDR3 sequences, roughly 13% of which appear only once. Sequenced sample: blood. All receptors come from a woman under 40 with Graves' hyperthyroidism that later progressed to Graves' ophthalmopathy.

This clonotype has a handful of counts. The chain couples TRBV19 to TRBJ2-7, with 8 bases that match TRBD2. V shed 4 bases and J 3 bases; nucleotides not matched to a gene: 11. The CDR3 sequence is 16 residues long. Per the germline V gene, CDR1 is LNHDA and CDR2 is SQIVND (reference sequence). CDR3 in amino acids: CASSTAGLAMGYEQYF. The DNA of the CDR3 is TGTGCCAGTAGTACCGCAGGACTAGCAATGGGCTACGAGCAGTACTTC.

This clonotype was observed at least ten times. In DNA form, the CDR3 reads TGTGCCTGGAGCCTAGCGGGAGGCCCCTACAATGAGCAGTTCTTC. Its translation is CAWSLAGGPYNEQFF. V gene TRBV30 combines with J gene TRBJ2-1, with TRBD2 identical over 11 bases. CDR1 is GTSNPN, CDR2 SVGIG, per germline (reference sequence). Germline trimming cut 3 bases from V and 2 bases from J; bases unmatched to any gene: 3. This CDR3 region has 15 residues.

This chain joins TRBV19 and TRBJ2-7; 14 bases map to TRBD2. Germline CDR1 and CDR2: LNHDA and SQIVND (reference sequence). The V gene end was trimmed by 4 bases and the J gene end by 6 bases; junction bases not matched to a gene: 8. This CDR3 is built from 16 residues. CDR3 sequence reads: CASSTGPGLAGAEQYF. CDR3 bases: TGTGCCAGTAGTACCGGTCCGGGACTAGCGGGAGCCGAGCAGTACTTC.

CDR3: CASSVAVTGELFF. In DNA, the CDR3 is TGTGCCAGCAGCGTGGCAGTCACCGGGGAGCTGTTTTTT. The V gene is TRBV9, the J gene TRBJ2-2; D call uncertain. V lost 2 bases and J lost 4, with 6 bases in between. Germline V gene sequence: CDR1 SGDLS, CDR2 YYNGEE. The length of the CDR3 is 13 residues.

This clonotype was picked up many times. The rearrangement links TRBV7-3 to TRBJ1-1; D might be TRBD1 (5 bases). The germline V gene has CDR1 SGHTA and CDR2 FQGTGA. This CDR3 is 15 amino acids long. The V end was cut by 8 bases, the J end by 4 bases, with 20 bases between. CDR3 in amino acids: CASSPGGMGGTEAFF. DNA for the CDR3: TGTGCCAGCTCCCCGGGGGGGATGGGGGGCACTGAAGCTTTCTTT.

This clonotype was seen more than once but under ten times. This chain connects TRBV18 to TRBJ2-3, with D unresolved. Germline assignment: CDR1 KGHSH and CDR2 LQKENI. V was shortened by 4 bases and J by 6 bases, with 8 bases between the two germline ends. This CDR3 has 12 residues. The CDR3 loop is CASSRPADTQYF. The DNA of the CDR3 is TGTGCCAGCTCACGTCCGGCTGATACGCAGTATTTT. Together with reference TRBV18 and TRBJ2-3, the CDR3 gives the full variable domain: NAGVMQNPRHLVRRRGQEARLRCSPMKGHSHVYWYRQLPEEGLKFMVYLQKENIIDESGMPKERFSAEFPKEGPSILRIQQVVRGDSAAYFCASSRPADTQYFGPGTRLTVL.

In this sample, this clonotype turned up many times. This chain joins TRBV7-2 and TRBJ1-1; D uncertain. The CDR3 covers 14 residues. V was pared by 6 bases and J by 2 bases, with 13 bases between. CDR1 SGHTA and CDR2 FQGNSA come from the germline V gene. CDR3 loop: CASSLNPGNTEAFF. DNA for the CDR3: TGTGCCAGCAGTTTAAATCCAGGCAACACTGAAGCTTTCTTT. Full variable domain (rest looked up from reference TRBV7-2 and TRBJ1-1): GAGVSQSPSNKVTEKGKDVELRCDPISGHTALYWYRQSLGQGLEFLIYFQGNSAPDKSGLPSDRFSAERTGGSVSTLTIQRTQQEDSAVYLCASSLNPGNTEAFFGQGTRLTVV.

V usage is TRBV28 and J usage is TRBJ1-5; D gene unclear. V lost 3 bases and J lost 0, with 9 bases in between. Germline CDR1 is MDHEN and CDR2 is SYDVKM. This CDR3 comprises 15 residues. The CDR3 bases are TGTGCCAGCAGTTTTCCGATCAGTAGCAATCAGCCCCAGCATTTT. Translation: CASSFPISSNQPQHF.

The sample holds many counts of this clonotype. This sequence joins TRBV25-1 and TRBJ2-1; D may match TRBD1 or TRBD2 (5 bases each). V was pared by 4 bases and J by 5 bases, with 21 bases between. Germline V gene lookup returns CDR1 MGHDK and CDR2 SYGVNS. The CDR3 has 17 residues. The CDR3 sequence: CASSVDPGPLGDNEQFF. The CDR3 DNA reads as TGTGCCAGCAGTGTTGATCCGGGACCTCTGGGGGACAATGAGCAGTTCTTC.

In its sample, this clonotype was seen many times. J is TRBJ1-6 and V is TRBV24-1; D may be TRBD1 (6 bases). Between the trimmed V and J ends, which lost 0 bases and 5 bases, there was a span of 10 bases. The CDR3 has 16 amino acids. CDR1 and CDR2 from the germline V gene are KGHDR and SFDVKD. The CDR3 coding sequence is TGTGCCACCAGTGATTTGAGAACAGGGAATAATTCACCCCTCCACTTT. Residues: CATSDLRTGNNSPLHF.

The chain recombines TRBV6-1 with TRBJ2-7; 9 bases line up with TRBD1. The germline V gene has CDR1 MNHNS and CDR2 SASEGT. The CDR3 extends over 12 amino acids. CDR3 DNA sequence: TGTAACGACCGGGACAGGGCTTACGAGCAGTACTTC. Its protein product is CNDRDRAYEQYF.

This clonotype has ten or more counts. This chain joins TRBV7-2 and TRBJ2-7, with D possibly matching TRBD1 (7 bases). The CDR3 has 14 residues. V lost 5 bases, J lost 0 bases, and 11 bases lay in between. In germline, CDR1 is SGHTA, CDR2 FQGNSA. CDR3 sequence reads: CASSPGGSSYEQYF. Here the CDR3 DNA reads TGTGCCAGCAGCCCAGGGGGGAGCTCCTACGAGCAGTACTTC.

This clonotype was seen repeatedly, ten times or more. J is TRBJ1-3 and V is TRBV20-1, with D unclear. V dropped 1 base and J dropped 2 bases, with 6 bases sitting between them. The germline gives CDR1 DFQATT, CDR2 SNEGSKA (reference sequence). The CDR3 is 13 residues long. CDR3 residues: CSARVGTGNTIYF. The CDR3 DNA reads TGCAGTGCTAGAGTAGGGACTGGAAACACCATATATTTT.

This clonotype was picked up a small number of times. This sequence joins TRBV5-6 and TRBJ1-3; 8 nucleotides line up with TRBD1. V lost 0 bases to trimming and J lost 3 bases; unmatched junction nucleotides: 2. CDR3 length: 15 amino acids. Germline CDR1 reads SGHDT; CDR2 reads YYEEEE. The CDR3 nucleotides read TGTGCCAGCAGCTTGGACGACAGGGGTGGAAACACCATATATTTT. Its protein product is CASSLDDRGGNTIYF. Full variable domain (outside the CDR3, taken from reference TRBV5-6 and TRBJ1-3): DAGVTQSPTHLIKTRGQQVTLRCSPKSGHDTVSWYQQALGQGPQFIFQYYEEEERQRGNFPDRFSGHQFPNYSSELNVNALLLGDSALYLCASSLDDRGGNTIYFGEGSWLTVV.

This clonotype was counted ten times or more. The chain carries TRBV20-1 and TRBJ2-7; D unresolved. The germline CDR1 and CDR2 sequences are DFQATT and SNEGSKA (reference sequence). Trimming shortened V by 1 base and J by 0 bases, and 7 bases separated the two germline ends. This CDR3 region has 13 residues. The CDR3 nucleotides are TGCAGTGCTAGAGGTGCGAGCTCCTACGAGCAGTACTTC. Translating it yields CSARGASSYEQYF.

In its sample, this clonotype was seen a few times. V usage is TRBV20-1 and J usage is TRBJ2-5; 9 nucleotides agree with TRBD2. The germline gives CDR1 DFQATT, CDR2 SNEGSKA (reference sequence). This CDR3 is 15 amino acids long. V was pared by 5 bases and J by 5 bases, with 12 bases of the junction left unmatched. CDR3 coding DNA: TGCAGTGCTCGCTGGCGGGAGGGTTTTTCGGAGACCCAGTACTTC. Amino acids: CSARWREGFSETQYF.

This clonotype has a count of ten or more. V usage is TRBV7-3 and J usage is TRBJ2-1, with 7 bases matching TRBD2. The ends lost 1 base at V and 6 bases at J; junction bases unmatched: 3. The V gene's germline CDR1 is SGHTA and CDR2 FQGTGA. This CDR3 contains 14 residues. Here the CDR3 reads CASSLMRESNEQFF. CDR3 in DNA: TGTGCCAGCAGCTTAATGCGGGAGTCCAATGAGCAGTTCTTC.

J is TRBJ2-2 and V is TRBV7-3; 11 bases are a match to TRBD2. This CDR3 has 16 residues. Looked up from germline, CDR1 is SGHTA and CDR2 is FQGTGA. Trimming cost V 8 bases and J 1 base; bases outside gene matches: 6. This CDR3 reads CASGGLAAQNTGELFF. CDR3 sequence (DNA): TGTGCCAGCGGGGGACTAGCGGCACAGAACACCGGGGAGCTGTTTTTT.

The table lists this clonotype with many counts. The rearrangement joins TRBV10-3 to TRBJ2-1; D might be TRBD1 (5 bases). Germline V gene sequence: CDR1 ENHRY, CDR2 SYGVKD. Between the trimmed V and J ends, which lost 9 bases and 6 bases, there was a span of 12 bases. This CDR3 is built from 12 residues. Written as DNA, the CDR3 is TGTGCCATACAAGGGGTGGGCAATGAGCAGTTCTTC. Residues: CAIQGVGNEQFF.

This clonotype was counted between two and nine times. Given a much more abundant clone one base away, this may be a read error. The J gene is TRBJ1-2, the V gene TRBV12-3 or TRBV12-4; D unresolved. This CDR3 is 10 amino acids long. CDR3 sequence: CASSLDGHTF. In DNA, the CDR3 is TGTGCCAGCAGTTTAGATGGCCACACCTTC.

This clonotype was seen ten or more times. V is TRBV2 and J is TRBJ1-2; no definite D call. The CDR3 is 11 amino acids. Trimming pared 1 base from V and 6 bases from J, leaving 3 bases between. The germline V gene has CDR1 SNHLY and CDR2 FYNNEI. For the CDR3, the DNA is TGTGCCAGCAGTGAAGGAGATGGCTACACCTTC. Translating gives CASSEGDGYTF.

This clonotype was picked up many times. CDR3 protein: CSVAKSNTYEQYF. The DNA of the CDR3 is TGCAGCGTTGCCAAGAGTAACACCTACGAGCAGTACTTC. The chain has TRBV29-1 and TRBJ2-7; D ambiguous. V was shortened by 4 bases and J by 2 bases, with 12 bases between the two germline ends. The CDR3 is 13 residues long. Per the germline V gene, CDR1 is SQVTM and CDR2 is ANQGSEA.

This clonotype has a single count. The gene calls are TRBV27 and TRBJ2-7; 10 nucleotides agree with TRBD1. Germline assignment: CDR1 MNHEY and CDR2 SMNVEV (reference sequence). The CDR3 consists of 14 residues. V lost 2 bases to trimming and J lost 4 bases; unmatched junction nucleotides: 2. CDR3 bases: TGTGCCAGCAGTTTAGACAGGGGGCGGTACGAGCAGTACTTC. This gives the protein CASSLDRGRYEQYF.